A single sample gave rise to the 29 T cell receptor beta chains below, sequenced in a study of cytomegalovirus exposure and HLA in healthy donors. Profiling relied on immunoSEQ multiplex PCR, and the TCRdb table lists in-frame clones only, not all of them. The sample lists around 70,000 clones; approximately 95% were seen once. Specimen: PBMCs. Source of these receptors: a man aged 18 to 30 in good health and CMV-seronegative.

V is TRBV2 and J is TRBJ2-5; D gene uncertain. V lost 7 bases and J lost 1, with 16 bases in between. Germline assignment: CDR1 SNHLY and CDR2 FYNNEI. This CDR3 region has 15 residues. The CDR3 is CASTMTRQTQETQYF. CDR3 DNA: TGTGCCAGCACCATGACTCGCCAGACCCAAGAGACCCAGTACTTC. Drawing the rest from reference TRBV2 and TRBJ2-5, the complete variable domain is EPEVTQTPSHQVTQMGQEVILRCVPISNHLYFYWYRQILGQKVEFLVSFYNNEISEKSEIFDDQFSVERPDGSNFTLKIRSTKLEDSAMYFCASTMTRQTQETQYFGPGTRLLVL.

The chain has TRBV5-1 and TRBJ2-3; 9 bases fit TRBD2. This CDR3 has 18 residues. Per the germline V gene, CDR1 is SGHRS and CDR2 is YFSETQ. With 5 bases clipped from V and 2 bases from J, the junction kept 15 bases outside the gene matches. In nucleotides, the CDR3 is TGCGCCAGCAGACCGCAACCTATAGCGGGGGCCCTCACAGATACGCAGTATTTT. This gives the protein CASRPQPIAGALTDTQYF.

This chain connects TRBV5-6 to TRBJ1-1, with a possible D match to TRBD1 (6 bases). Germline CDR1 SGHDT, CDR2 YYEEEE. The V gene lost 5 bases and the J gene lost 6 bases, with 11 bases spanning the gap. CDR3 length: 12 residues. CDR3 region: CASSFRGSEAFF. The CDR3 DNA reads TGTGCCAGCAGTTTTAGGGGGTCTGAAGCTTTCTTT.

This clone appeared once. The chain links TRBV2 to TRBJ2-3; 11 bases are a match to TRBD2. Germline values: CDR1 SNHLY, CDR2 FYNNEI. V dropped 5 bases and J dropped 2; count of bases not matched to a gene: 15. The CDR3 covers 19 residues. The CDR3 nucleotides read TGTGCCAGCAGTTACCTAGCGGGGGGCCCAGGGGTGGACACAGATACGCAGTATTTT. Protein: CASSYLAGGPGVDTDTQYF.

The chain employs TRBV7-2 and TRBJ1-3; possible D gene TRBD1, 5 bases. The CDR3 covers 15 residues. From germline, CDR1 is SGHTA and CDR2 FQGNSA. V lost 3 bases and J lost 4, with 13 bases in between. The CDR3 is CASSLEGVIGNTIYF. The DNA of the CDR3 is TGTGCCAGCAGCTTGGAAGGGGTCATCGGAAACACCATATATTTT. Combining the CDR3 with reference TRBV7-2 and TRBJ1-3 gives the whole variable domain GAGVSQSPSNKVTEKGKDVELRCDPISGHTALYWYRQSLGQGLEFLIYFQGNSAPDKSGLPSDRFSAERTGGSVSTLTIQRTQQEDSAVYLCASSLEGVIGNTIYFGEGSWLTVV.

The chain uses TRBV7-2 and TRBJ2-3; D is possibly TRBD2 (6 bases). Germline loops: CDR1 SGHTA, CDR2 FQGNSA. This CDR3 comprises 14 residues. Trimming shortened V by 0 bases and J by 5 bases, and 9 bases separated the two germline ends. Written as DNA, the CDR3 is TGTGCCAGCAGCTTAGCGGTCGGGGGAGATACGCAGTATTTT. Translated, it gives CASSLAVGGDTQYF.

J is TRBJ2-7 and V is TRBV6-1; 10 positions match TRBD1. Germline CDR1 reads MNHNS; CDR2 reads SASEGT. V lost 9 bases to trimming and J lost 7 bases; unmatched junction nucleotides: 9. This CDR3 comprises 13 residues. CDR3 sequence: CASPAWTGGEQYF. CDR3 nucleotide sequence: TGTGCCAGTCCTGCCTGGACAGGGGGTGAGCAGTACTTC.

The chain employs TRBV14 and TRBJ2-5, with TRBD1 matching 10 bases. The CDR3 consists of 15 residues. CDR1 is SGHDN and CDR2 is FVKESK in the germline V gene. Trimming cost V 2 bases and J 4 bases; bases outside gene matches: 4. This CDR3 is CASSQPGQGLETQYF. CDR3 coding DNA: TGTGCCAGCAGCCAACCGGGACAGGGGCTAGAGACCCAGTACTTC. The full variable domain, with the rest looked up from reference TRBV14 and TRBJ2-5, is EAGVTQFPSHSVIEKGQTVTLRCDPISGHDNLYWYRRVMGKEIKFLLHFVKESKQDESGMPNNRFLAERTGGTYSTLKVQPAELEDSGVYFCASSQPGQGLETQYFGPGTRLLVL.

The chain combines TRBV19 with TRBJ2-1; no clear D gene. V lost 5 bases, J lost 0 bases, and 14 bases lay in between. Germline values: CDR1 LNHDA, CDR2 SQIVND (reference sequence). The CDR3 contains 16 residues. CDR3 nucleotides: TGTGCCAGTAGTCCCAGGTTGCTCAGCTCCTACAATGAGCAGTTCTTC. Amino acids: CASSPRLLSSYNEQFF.

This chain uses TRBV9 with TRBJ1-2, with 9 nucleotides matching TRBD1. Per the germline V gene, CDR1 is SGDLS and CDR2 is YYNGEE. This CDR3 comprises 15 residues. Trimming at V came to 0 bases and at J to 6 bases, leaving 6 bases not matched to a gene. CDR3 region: CASSVGGTGNHGYTF. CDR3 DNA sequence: TGTGCCAGCAGCGTAGGCGGGACAGGGAACCATGGCTACACCTTC.

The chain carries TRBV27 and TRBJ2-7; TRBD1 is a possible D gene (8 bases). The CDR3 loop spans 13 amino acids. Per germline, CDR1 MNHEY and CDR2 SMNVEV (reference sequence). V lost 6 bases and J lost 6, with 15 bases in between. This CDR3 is CASSSTGEGEQYF. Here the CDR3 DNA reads TGTGCCAGCAGCTCGACAGGGGAGGGCGAGCAGTACTTC.

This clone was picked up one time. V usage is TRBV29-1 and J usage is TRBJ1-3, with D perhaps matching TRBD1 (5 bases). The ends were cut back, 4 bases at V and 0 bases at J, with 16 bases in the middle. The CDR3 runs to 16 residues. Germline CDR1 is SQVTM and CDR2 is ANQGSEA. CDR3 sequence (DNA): TGCAGCGTTGTGAGGGACTCCCGCAACTCTGGAAACACCATATATTTT. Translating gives CSVVRDSRNSGNTIYF.

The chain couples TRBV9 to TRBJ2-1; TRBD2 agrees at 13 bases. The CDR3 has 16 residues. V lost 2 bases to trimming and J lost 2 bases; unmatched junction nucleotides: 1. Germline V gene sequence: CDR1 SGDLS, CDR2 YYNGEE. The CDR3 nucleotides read TGTGCCAGCAGCGTGACTAGCGGGGGGACCTACAATGAGCAGTTCTTC. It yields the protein CASSVTSGGTYNEQFF. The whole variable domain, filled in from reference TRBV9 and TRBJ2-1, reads DSGVTQTPKHLITATGQRVTLRCSPRSGDLSVYWYQQSLDQGLQFLIQYYNGEERAKGNILERFSAQQFPDLHSELNLSSLELGDSALYFCASSVTSGGTYNEQFFGPGTRLTVL.

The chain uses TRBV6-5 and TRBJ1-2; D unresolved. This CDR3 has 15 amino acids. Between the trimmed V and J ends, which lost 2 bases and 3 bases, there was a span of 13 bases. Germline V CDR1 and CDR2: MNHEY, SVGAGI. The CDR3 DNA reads TGTGCCAGCAGTTACAGCTCAGGTTACCACTATGGCTACACCTTC. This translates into CASSYSSGYHYGYTF.

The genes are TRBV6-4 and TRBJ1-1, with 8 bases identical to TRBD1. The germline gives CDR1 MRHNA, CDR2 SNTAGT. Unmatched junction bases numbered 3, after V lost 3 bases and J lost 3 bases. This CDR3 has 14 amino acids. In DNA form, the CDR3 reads TGTGCCAGCAGTGAAACAGGGGGTTACACTGAAGCTTTCTTT. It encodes CASSETGGYTEAFF.

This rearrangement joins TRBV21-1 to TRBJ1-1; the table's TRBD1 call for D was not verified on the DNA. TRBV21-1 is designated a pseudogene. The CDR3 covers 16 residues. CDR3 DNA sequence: TGTGCCAGCAGCAATCGCAGGGCTTACATGAACACTGAAGCTTTCTTT. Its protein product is CASSNRRAYMNTEAFF.

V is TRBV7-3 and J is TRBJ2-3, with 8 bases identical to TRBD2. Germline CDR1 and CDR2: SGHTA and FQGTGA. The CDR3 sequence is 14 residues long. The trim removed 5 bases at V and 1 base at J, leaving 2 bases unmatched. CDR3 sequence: CASSGRGGTDTQYF. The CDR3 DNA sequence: TGTGCCAGCAGCGGGCGGGGGGGCACAGATACGCAGTATTTT.

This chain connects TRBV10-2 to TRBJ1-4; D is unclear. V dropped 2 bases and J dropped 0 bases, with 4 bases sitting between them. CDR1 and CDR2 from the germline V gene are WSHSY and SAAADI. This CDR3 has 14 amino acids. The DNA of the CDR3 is TGCGCCAGCAGTGAGCGTGCAACTAATGAAAAACTGTTTTTT. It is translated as CASSERATNEKLFF.

The CDR3 nucleotides read TGTGCCAGCAGCCCCGGACCCGGGGAATCACCCCTCCACTTT. Amino acid sequence: CASSPGPGESPLHF. The chain carries TRBV4-2 and TRBJ1-6, with D uncertain. CDR1 LGHNA and CDR2 YNFKEQ come from the germline V gene. V was trimmed by 4 bases and J by 10 bases, leaving 14 bases between them. CDR3 length equals 14 residues.

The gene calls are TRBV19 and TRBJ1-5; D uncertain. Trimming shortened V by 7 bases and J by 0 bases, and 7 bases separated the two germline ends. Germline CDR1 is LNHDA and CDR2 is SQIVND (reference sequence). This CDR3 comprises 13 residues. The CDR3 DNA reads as TGTGCCAGTATCCCTTCTAGCAATCAGCCCCAGCATTTT. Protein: CASIPSSNQPQHF.

The CDR3 protein is CASSFSGGTITEAFF. CDR3 sequence (DNA): TGTGCCAGCAGCTTCAGTGGAGGGACGATAACTGAAGCTTTCTTT. The chain uses TRBV7-3 and TRBJ1-1, with D possibly TRBD1 on 5 matching bases. The germline V gene has CDR1 SGHTA and CDR2 FQGTGA. Trimming cost V 3 bases and J 5 bases, with 16 bases left between them. This CDR3 contains 15 residues.

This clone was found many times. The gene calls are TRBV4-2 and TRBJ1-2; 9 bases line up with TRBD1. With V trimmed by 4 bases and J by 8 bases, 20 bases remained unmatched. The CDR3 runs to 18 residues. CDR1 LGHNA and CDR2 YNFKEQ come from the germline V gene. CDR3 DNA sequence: TGTGCCAGCAGCCTTGACACCTCGGGACAGGGTCTCTTTAACGGCTACACCTTC. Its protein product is CASSLDTSGQGLFNGYTF.

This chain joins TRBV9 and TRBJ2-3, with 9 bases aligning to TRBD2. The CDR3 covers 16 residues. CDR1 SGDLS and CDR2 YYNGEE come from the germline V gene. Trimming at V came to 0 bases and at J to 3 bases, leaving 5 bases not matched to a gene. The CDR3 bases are TGTGCCAGCAGCGTAGAGGGCGGGGGGGCGACAGATACGCAGTATTTT. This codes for CASSVEGGGATDTQYF.

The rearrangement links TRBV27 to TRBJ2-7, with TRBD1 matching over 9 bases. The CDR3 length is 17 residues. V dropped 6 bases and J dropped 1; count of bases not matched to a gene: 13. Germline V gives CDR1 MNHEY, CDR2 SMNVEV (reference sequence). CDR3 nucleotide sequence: TGTGCCAGCAGCCCACTTCCCGGGACAGGGCCTTCCTACGAGCAGTACTTC. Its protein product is CASSPLPGTGPSYEQYF.

The CDR3 region is CASSPTIRRGLYQETQYF. CDR3 sequence (DNA): TGTGCCAGCAGCCCCACTATCAGAAGGGGTTTATACCAAGAGACCCAGTACTTC. The chain has TRBV28 and TRBJ2-5; a possible D gene is TRBD1 (5 bases). V was cut by 6 bases and J by 0 bases, with 23 bases left in between. This CDR3 region has 18 residues. Germline V gene lookup returns CDR1 MDHEN and CDR2 SYDVKM. The full variable domain, with the rest looked up from reference TRBV28 and TRBJ2-5, is DVKVTQSSRYLVKRTGEKVFLECVQDMDHENMFWYRQDPGLGLRLIYFSYDVKMKEKGDIPEGYSVSREKKERFSLILESASTNQTSMYLCASSPTIRRGLYQETQYFGPGTRLLVL.

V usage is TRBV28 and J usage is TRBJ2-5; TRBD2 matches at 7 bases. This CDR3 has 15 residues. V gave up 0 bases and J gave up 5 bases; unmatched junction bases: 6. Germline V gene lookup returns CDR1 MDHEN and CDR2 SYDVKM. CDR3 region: CASSLWQGGGETQYF. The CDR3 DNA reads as TGTGCCAGCAGTTTATGGCAGGGCGGGGGTGAGACCCAGTACTTC.

The CDR3 here is CASSQATGQGANNSPLHF. The CDR3 coding sequence is TGCGCCAGCAGCCAAGCCACCGGACAGGGGGCAAATAATTCACCCCTCCACTTT. This chain joins TRBV4-3 and TRBJ1-6; 11 positions match TRBD1. Trimming cost V 1 base and J 5 bases; bases outside gene matches: 7. This CDR3 comprises 18 residues. The germline V gene has CDR1 LGHNA and CDR2 YSLEER.

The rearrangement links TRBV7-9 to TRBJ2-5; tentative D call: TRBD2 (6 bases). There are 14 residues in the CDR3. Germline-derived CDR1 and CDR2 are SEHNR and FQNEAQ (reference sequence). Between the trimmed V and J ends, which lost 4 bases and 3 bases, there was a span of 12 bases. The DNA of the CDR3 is TGTGCCAGCAGCTCGGGACTTTTGGAAGAGACCCAGTACTTC. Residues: CASSSGLLEETQYF.

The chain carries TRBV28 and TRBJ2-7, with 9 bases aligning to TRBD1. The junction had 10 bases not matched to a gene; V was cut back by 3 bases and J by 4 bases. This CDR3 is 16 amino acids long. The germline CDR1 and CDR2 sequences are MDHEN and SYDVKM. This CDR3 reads CASSFFRDRAFYEQYF. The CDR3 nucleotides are TGTGCCAGCAGTTTTTTCCGGGACAGGGCATTTTACGAGCAGTACTTC.